This TCR beta chain was recorded in a study of cytomegalovirus exposure and HLA in healthy donors. Germline V lookup: CDR1 LGHNA, CDR2 YNFKEQ. The CDR3 runs to 17 residues. Trimming cost V 2 bases and J 2 bases, with 18 bases left between them. Notes on the study in general: The authors enumerated roughly 180 TCR beta chains as linked to cytomegalovirus. A link between a missense DCLRE1C variant and TCR beta V- and J-gene trimming emerged from a later analysis. Some V segments (TRBV6-2 and TRBV6-3 among them) were excluded as indistinguishable. Association with HLA alleles at 0.05 false discovery rate was found for around 17,000 TCR beta sequences in a later analysis.

As concerns this clone: Its antigen remains unidentified.

PCR involved 60 Vbeta and 13 Jbeta primers. TCRdb's copy holds only in-frame clones and misses some; the assay was immunoSEQ multiplex PCR. The table shows 150,000 to 200,000 clones, with approximately 82% occurring only once. This sequence joins TRBV4-2 and TRBJ1-1, with a weak D call TRBD1 (5 bases). The sequencing input was PBMCs. The source is a man younger than 35 in good health and CMV-seropositive. The CDR3 DNA follows: TGTGCCAGCAGCCAACCACACGCGGCGGGGGATAACACTGAAGCTTTCTTT. Its translation is CASSQPHAAGDNTEAFF.